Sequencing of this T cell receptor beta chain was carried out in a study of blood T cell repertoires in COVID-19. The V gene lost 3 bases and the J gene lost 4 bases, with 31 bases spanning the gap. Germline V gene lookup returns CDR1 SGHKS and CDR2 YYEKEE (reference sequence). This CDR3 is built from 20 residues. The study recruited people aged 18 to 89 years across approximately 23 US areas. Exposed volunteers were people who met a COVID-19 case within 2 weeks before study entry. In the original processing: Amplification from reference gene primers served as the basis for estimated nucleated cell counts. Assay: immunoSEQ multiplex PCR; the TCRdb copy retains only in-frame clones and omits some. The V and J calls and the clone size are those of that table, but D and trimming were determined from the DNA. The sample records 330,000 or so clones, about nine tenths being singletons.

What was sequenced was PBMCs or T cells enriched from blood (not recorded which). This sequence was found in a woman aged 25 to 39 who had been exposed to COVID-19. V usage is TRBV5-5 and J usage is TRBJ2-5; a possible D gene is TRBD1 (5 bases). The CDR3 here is CASSSKGPVARINPRETQYF. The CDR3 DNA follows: TGTGCCAGCAGCTCAAAGGGGCCCGTCGCGCGTATCAACCCTAGAGAGACCCAGTACTTC.